One and the same sample provided the 9 T cell receptor beta chains below, sequenced in a study of T-cell memory formation after mild COVID-19. A single record per CDR3 protein comes from TCRdb applying MiXCR to the 5' RACE reads. The sample lists 580,000 or so distinct CDR3 sequences; 15% to 20% were seen once. The specimen sequenced was PBMCs or a T cell subset sorted from them (not recorded which). The receptors stem from an adult woman who had mild COVID-19 (a few samples of this study predate the infection). Cell type and time point are not known.

This clonotype was counted once. The rearrangement links TRBV2 to TRBJ2-1; TRBD2 is a possible D gene (7 bases). Trimming took off 6 bases at V and 5 bases at J, with 29 bases between the two ends. The CDR3 spans 19 residues. Germline V lookup: CDR1 SNHLY, CDR2 FYNNEI. The CDR3 reads CASRGRGGQPAGKNNEQFF. In DNA form, the CDR3 reads TGTGCCAGCAGGGGGAGGGGGGGACAACCAGCGGGCAAGAACAATGAGCAGTTCTTC.

CDR3 residues: CASSLFFSDTEAFF. CDR3 bases: TGTGCCAGCAGCTTATTTTTTAGCGACACTGAAGCTTTCTTT. V gene TRBV7-9 combines with J gene TRBJ1-1; D is uncertain. Germline CDR1 SEHNR, CDR2 FQNEAQ (reference sequence). Trimming pared 2 bases from V and 3 bases from J, leaving 10 bases between. CDR3 length equals 14 residues.

This clonotype was seen only once. This rearrangement joins TRBV27 to TRBJ1-3; possibly TRBD1 for D (5 bases). Trimming cost V 6 bases and J 0 bases, with 15 bases left between them. CDR3 size: 16 residues. Looked up from germline, CDR1 is MNHEY and CDR2 is SMNVEV (reference sequence). The DNA for the CDR3 is TGTGCCAGCAGGGGACCGGGACTCAACTCTGGAAACACCATATATTTT. Its translation: CASRGPGLNSGNTIYF.

V and J are TRBV7-9 and TRBJ1-4; 9 positions match TRBD1. Trimming cost V 6 bases and J 4 bases; bases outside gene matches: 9. The CDR3 runs 16 residues. CDR1 SEHNR and CDR2 FQNEAQ come from the germline V gene (reference sequence). CDR3 residues: CASSHRPGQGNEKLFF. The CDR3, as DNA: TGTGCCAGCAGTCACCGCCCGGGACAGGGTAATGAAAAACTGTTTTTT.

This clonotype was observed many times. V gene TRBV4-1 combines with J gene TRBJ2-7, with TRBD1 identical over 9 bases. CDR3 length: 16 residues. The ends lost 3 bases at V and 2 bases at J; junction bases unmatched: 8. CDR1 is MGHRA and CDR2 is YSYEKL in the germline V gene. This CDR3 reads CASSQHTGGDTYEQYF. CDR3 sequence (DNA): TGCGCCAGCAGCCAGCATACAGGGGGCGACACCTACGAGCAGTACTTC.

This clonotype occurred a few times. The chain joins TRBV7-2 to TRBJ2-2; D gene ambiguous. V was clipped by 3 bases and J by 4 bases, with 9 bases between them. The CDR3 is 14 residues long. Germline V lookup: CDR1 SGHTA, CDR2 FQGNSA. In DNA, the CDR3 is TGTGCCAGCAGCTTTGTCTCAGGCACCGGGGAGCTGTTTTTT. Protein product: CASSFVSGTGELFF.

This clonotype was seen more than once but under ten times. The chain joins TRBV29-1 to TRBJ2-7, with D possibly TRBD1 on 6 matching bases. The germline V gene encodes CDR1 SQVTM and CDR2 ANQGSEA. Trimming removed 5 bases from V and 3 bases from J, with 20 bases in between. CDR3 length: 15 residues. The CDR3 nucleotides read TGCAGCGTTAGAGAGGGGACAACACCTATCTACGAGCAGTACTTC. Translation: CSVREGTTPIYEQYF.

This rearrangement joins TRBV5-4 to TRBJ1-4, with D maybe TRBD1 (6 bases). Trimming stripped 4 bases from V and 4 bases from J, with 14 bases between. Germline V lookup: CDR1 SGHNT, CDR2 YYREEE (reference sequence). This CDR3 region has 15 residues. The CDR3 DNA sequence: TGTGCCAGCAGCGAAGGACAGACCAATAATGAAAAACTGTTTTTT. Its translation is CASSEGQTNNEKLFF.

This clonotype was counted ten times or more. This chain joins TRBV5-6 and TRBJ2-3; D not resolved. Germline CDR1 SGHDT, CDR2 YYEEEE. The V end lost 4 bases, the J end lost 2 bases, and 5 bases lay between the germline ends. The CDR3 covers 12 residues. The CDR3 DNA reads TGTGCCAGCAGCGGATACACAGATACGCAGTATTTT. Translated, it gives CASSGYTDTQYF.